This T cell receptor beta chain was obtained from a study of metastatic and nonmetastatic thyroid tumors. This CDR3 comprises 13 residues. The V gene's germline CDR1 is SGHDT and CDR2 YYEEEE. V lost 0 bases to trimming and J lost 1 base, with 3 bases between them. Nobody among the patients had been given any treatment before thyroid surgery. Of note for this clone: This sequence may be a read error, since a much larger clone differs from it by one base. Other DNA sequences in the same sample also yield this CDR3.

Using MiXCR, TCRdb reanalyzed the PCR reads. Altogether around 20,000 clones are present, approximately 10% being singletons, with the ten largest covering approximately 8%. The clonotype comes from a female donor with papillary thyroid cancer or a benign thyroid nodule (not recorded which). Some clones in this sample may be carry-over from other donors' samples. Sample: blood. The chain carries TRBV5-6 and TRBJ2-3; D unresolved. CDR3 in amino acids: CASSLAGTDTQYF. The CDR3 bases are TGTGCCAGCAGCTTGGCAGGCACAGATACGCAGTATTTT.